These 12 T cell receptor beta chains originate from one sample sequenced in a study of beta chain features in type 1 diabetes listed by TCRdb under 2018. Overall results and qualifications from the work: Type 1 diabetes patients showed a moderate but significant shortening of TCRB CDR3 length in all four CD4+ subsets.

The protocol used for the library was the immunoSEQ multiplex PCR assay. The entire amount of isolated RNA was reverse transcribed using the High Capacity cDNA Reverse Transcription Kit, so the sequenced TCRB transcripts were expressed ones. The source is immuneACCESS, and TCRdb retained only in-frame sequences with V and J called. Part of the clones is not carried over; for the studies checked, unresolved V genes explain less than half of this, and the remainder is unexplained. Within this sample are 250,000 to 350,000 clones, with over 14% of them counted one time only. The ten most abundant clones make up 0.015% to 0.019% of the sample. No antigen is known for these receptors. Specimen: naive CD4+ T cells from blood. The cell subset or site label for this specimen denotes: true naive CD4+ T cells. These receptors came from a man younger than 35 with type 1 diabetes.

There are a few counts of this clone. The chain links TRBV7-6 to TRBJ1-1; a possible D gene is TRBD1 (6 bases). The CDR3 has 15 residues. Germline loops: CDR1 SGHVS, CDR2 FNYEAQ. Trimming took off 0 bases at V and 1 base at J, with 9 bases between the two ends. The CDR3 loop is CASSLAGGQNTEAFF. The DNA for the CDR3 is TGTGCCAGCAGCTTAGCAGGGGGTCAGAACACTGAAGCTTTCTTT.

This clone has more than one count but fewer than ten. The gene calls are TRBV30 and TRBJ2-3; 8 bases are a match to TRBD1. The CDR3 loop spans 16 amino acids. The germline CDR1 and CDR2 sequences are GTSNPN and SVGIG (reference sequence). Germline trimming cut 4 bases from V and 3 bases from J; bases unmatched to any gene: 12. In DNA, the CDR3 is TGTGCCTGGAAGGATAAAGGACAGGGAGCGACAGATACGCAGTATTTT. It specifies CAWKDKGQGATDTQYF.

This clone was detected only a few times. CDR3 sequence: CASSRGQRQGYDEQYF. The CDR3 nucleotides read TGCGCCAGCAGTCGGGGTCAGAGACAGGGGTACGACGAGCAGTACTTC. The rearrangement links TRBV10-1 to TRBJ2-7, with 8 bases identical to TRBD1. V was clipped by 5 bases and J by 5 bases; unmatched bases: 14. The germline V gene has CDR1 WNHNN and CDR2 SYGVQD (reference sequence). The CDR3 runs to 16 residues.

V usage is TRBV23-1 and J usage is TRBJ1-6; 7 bases are shared with TRBD1. TRBV23-1 is sorted into the ORF group, with uncertain function. The CDR3 totals 15 residues. V was pared by 3 bases and J by 5 bases, with 4 bases of the junction left unmatched. As DNA, the CDR3 is TGCGCCAGCAGTCAGCCGGGACAGCATAATTCACCCCTCCACTTT. The encoded protein is CASSQPGQHNSPLHF.

This clone was counted between two and nine times. This chain uses TRBV9 with TRBJ2-5; TRBD2 matches 16 bases. The V and J ends lost 4 bases and 5 bases, in that order; junction bases with no gene match: 5. CDR3 length: 16 residues. Germline CDR1 SGDLS, CDR2 YYNGEE. This CDR3 is CASSSGLAGGRETQYF. The CDR3 DNA follows: TGTGCCAGCAGCTCGGGACTAGCGGGGGGGCGTGAGACCCAGTACTTC.

The gene calls are TRBV30 and TRBJ2-3; possibly TRBD2 for D (6 bases). Trimming took 0 bases from V and 3 from J, leaving 10 bases between them. Germline lookup yields CDR1 GTSNPN and CDR2 SVGIG (reference sequence). CDR3 length: 14 amino acids. The CDR3 DNA sequence: TGTGCCTGGAGTGTACACGGGGGAACAGATACGCAGTATTTT. Amino acids: CAWSVHGGTDTQYF.

This clone was found a few times. The J gene is TRBJ2-2, the V gene TRBV5-1; D remains unclear. With 0 bases removed from V and 6 bases from J, the gap between germline ends came to 12 bases. Germline lookup yields CDR1 SGHRS and CDR2 YFSETQ. This CDR3 is 15 amino acids long. This chain's CDR3 is CASSLGARSAGELFF. Written as DNA, the CDR3 is TGCGCCAGCAGCTTGGGAGCCAGGTCGGCCGGGGAGCTGTTTTTT.

The chain joins TRBV27 to TRBJ2-5; no clear D. The V gene lost 1 base and the J gene lost 2 bases, with 11 bases spanning the gap. Germline V CDR1 and CDR2: MNHEY, SMNVEV (reference sequence). This CDR3 spans 15 amino acids. The CDR3 DNA reads as TGTGCCAGCAGTTTATGGGCTAACGTACAAGAGACCCAGTACTTC. Protein sequence: CASSLWANVQETQYF.

This clone was seen only a few times. The genes are TRBV28 and TRBJ2-7; TRBD1 is a possible D gene (6 bases). The CDR3 extends over 13 amino acids. Germline CDR1 is MDHEN and CDR2 is SYDVKM. The V end was cut by 3 bases, the J end by 2 bases, with 8 bases between. Written as DNA, the CDR3 is TGTGCCAGCAGTTTTGGGGGCCCCTACGAGCAGTACTTC. Translation: CASSFGGPYEQYF.

The gene calls are TRBV13 and TRBJ1-2; D is ambiguous. The CDR3 spans 13 residues. The V and J ends lost 6 bases and 5 bases respectively, with 13 bases between them. CDR1 and CDR2 (germline): PRHDT, FYEKMQ (reference sequence). The CDR3 nucleotides read TGTGCCAGCAGTCCACCCCTAAGTTATGGCTACACCTTC. Protein sequence: CASSPPLSYGYTF.

The chain is built from TRBV6-5 and TRBJ2-5, with 9 positions matching TRBD2. CDR1 and CDR2 from the germline V gene are MNHEY and SVGAGI. The CDR3 totals 15 residues. With 0 bases clipped from V and 2 bases from J, the junction kept 1 base outside the gene matches. CDR3 sequence: CASSYSAGGQETQYF. CDR3 DNA sequence: TGTGCCAGCAGTTACTCGGCGGGGGGGCAAGAGACCCAGTACTTC.

This clone was observed a few times. This rearrangement joins TRBV6-5 to TRBJ2-2; 10 bases line up with TRBD1. Germline CDR1 MNHEY, CDR2 SVGAGI. This CDR3 comprises 14 residues. J lost 7 bases, V lost 5 bases, and 4 bases had no gene match. Here the CDR3 reads CASSRQGAIGELFF. In DNA form, the CDR3 reads TGTGCCAGCAGTAGACAGGGGGCGATCGGGGAGCTGTTTTTT.